Following are 18 T cell receptor beta chains from one sample sequenced in a study of control samples from healthy donors and cancer patients (dated by TCRdb to about 2020). The library was built by means of the immunoSEQ multiplex PCR assay. TCRdb obtained this table from immuneACCESS and retained in-frame rearrangements with V and J assigned. These tables miss some clones; where compared with another copy, unresolved V genes account for less than half of the shortfall, and the remainder is unexplained. In this sample the table shows about 75,000 clones, about 80% of which occur a single time. The ten largest clones capture approximately 16% of the sample. The sample consisted of blood. The receptor set was obtained from a middle-aged man in good health.

The chain employs TRBV10-3 and TRBJ2-3; TRBD2 agrees at 9 bases. V shed 10 bases and J 2 bases; nucleotides not matched to a gene: 4. The CDR3 covers 13 residues. CDR1 is ENHRY, CDR2 SYGVKD, per germline. Written as DNA, the CDR3 is TGTGCCAGCCGGACTAGCGACACAGATACGCAGTATTTT. Protein: CASRTSDTDTQYF.

The genes are TRBV19 and TRBJ2-1, with a weak D call TRBD2 (6 bases). Trimming pared 3 bases from V and 6 bases from J, leaving 18 bases between. The CDR3 is 16 amino acids. Germline CDR1 and CDR2: LNHDA and SQIVND (reference sequence). CDR3 DNA: TGTGCCAGTAGTATGTCCTTTCCGGGGACTTCCAATGAGCAGTTCTTC. As protein: CASSMSFPGTSNEQFF.

In this sample, this clone is medium-sized. J is TRBJ2-1 and V is TRBV6-1, with 8 bases fitting TRBD2. J gave up 0 bases and V 2 bases, and 0 bases lay outside the gene matches. This CDR3 is 15 amino acids long. Germline values: CDR1 MNHNS, CDR2 SASEGT. The CDR3 bases are TGTGCCAGCAGTGAACTAGCGGGCTCCTACAATGAGCAGTTCTTC. Translation gives CASSELAGSYNEQFF.

The CDR3 loop reads CASSVGLAINTGELFF. CDR3 nucleotide sequence: TGTGCCAGCAGCGTAGGACTAGCGATCAACACCGGGGAGCTGTTTTTT. The J gene is TRBJ2-2, the V gene TRBV9, with 8 bases aligning to TRBD2. The V gene's germline CDR1 is SGDLS and CDR2 YYNGEE. The CDR3 is 16 amino acids. V was pared by 0 bases and J by 2 bases, with 3 bases of the junction left unmatched.

In the case of this clone: The junction and the germline gene differ at one end; a read error may be behind it. This chain joins TRBV12-3 or TRBV12-4 and TRBJ2-5, with TRBD1 identical over 9 bases. The CDR3 contains 11 residues. The CDR3 sequence: CASSFRDRVDF. Here the CDR3 DNA reads TGTGCCAGCAGTTTCCGGGACAGGGTTGACTTC.

The chain employs TRBV30 and TRBJ1-2; 8 nucleotides match TRBD1. V was pared by 8 bases and J by 6 bases, with 11 bases of the junction left unmatched. The CDR3 loop spans 13 amino acids. CDR1 GTSNPN and CDR2 SVGIG come from the germline V gene (reference sequence). In nucleotides, the CDR3 is TGTGCCAGGTCCGATCAGGGGGCCAATGGCTACACCTTC. This codes for CARSDQGANGYTF.

V usage is TRBV4-1 and J usage is TRBJ1-1, with TRBD1 as a possible D gene (5 bases). Germline assignment: CDR1 MGHRA and CDR2 YSYEKL. The CDR3 has 16 amino acids. With 0 bases removed from V and 3 bases from J, the gap between germline ends came to 14 bases. CDR3 coding DNA: TGCGCCAGCAGCCAAGATTCTAGGGACGGGGACACTGAAGCTTTCTTT. Protein: CASSQDSRDGDTEAFF.

The chain employs TRBV29-1 and TRBJ1-4; D is ambiguous. The CDR3 covers 15 residues. Trimming left V 7 bases short and J 3 bases short, with 18 bases between. Germline V gene sequence: CDR1 SQVTM, CDR2 ANQGSEA. CDR3 amino acids: CSAVQWGEANEKLFF. In DNA form, the CDR3 reads TGCAGCGCCGTGCAATGGGGTGAGGCTAATGAAAAACTGTTTTTT.

V usage is TRBV9 and J usage is TRBJ2-7; 7 bases fit TRBD1. Germline V gene data show CDR1 as SGDLS and CDR2 as YYNGEE. The V and J ends lost 4 bases and 3 bases, in that order; junction bases with no gene match: 10. This CDR3 region has 15 residues. This chain's CDR3 is CASSPRTGMIYEQYF. CDR3 coding DNA: TGTGCCAGCAGCCCACGGACAGGAATGATCTACGAGCAGTACTTC.

The chain carries TRBV10-3 and TRBJ1-2; 7 bases map to TRBD1. The J segment lost 4 bases and the V segment lost 5 bases, leaving 16 bases of the junction unmatched. In germline, CDR1 is ENHRY, CDR2 SYGVKD. CDR3 length: 17 amino acids. The CDR3 loop is CAISNNQGQAGGYGYTF. In DNA, the CDR3 is TGTGCCATCAGTAATAACCAAGGACAGGCGGGTGGCTATGGCTACACCTTC.

The V call is TRBV5-5, the J call TRBJ2-7; possibly TRBD1 for D (6 bases). This CDR3 region has 14 residues. Per germline, CDR1 SGHKS and CDR2 YYEKEE (reference sequence). V dropped 6 bases and J dropped 2 bases, with 15 bases sitting between them. CDR3 coding DNA: TGTGCCAGCATCCAACGGCCAGGGGCCTACGAGCAGTACTTC. It codes for CASIQRPGAYEQYF. The variable domain in full, completed from reference TRBV5-5 and TRBJ2-7, reads DAGVTQSPTHLIKTRGQQVTLRCSPISGHKSVSWYQQVLGQGPQFIFQYYEKEERGRGNFPDRFSARQFPNYSSELNVNALLLGDSALYLCASIQRPGAYEQYFGPGTRLTVT.

V is TRBV5-1 and J is TRBJ1-2; D is possibly TRBD1 (6 bases). The germline CDR1 and CDR2 sequences are SGHRS and YFSETQ. The CDR3 consists of 13 residues. V lost 4 bases and J 4 bases, leaving 11 bases between the germline ends. The CDR3 loop reads CASSLGQIYGYTF. The DNA for the CDR3 is TGCGCCAGCAGCCTAGGACAGATCTATGGCTACACCTTC. Combining the CDR3 with reference TRBV5-1 and TRBJ1-2 gives the whole variable domain KAGVTQTPRYLIKTRGQQVTLSCSPISGHRSVSWYQQTPGQGLQFLFEYFSETQRNKGNFPGRFSGRQFSNSRSEMNVSTLELGDSALYLCASSLGQIYGYTFGSGTRLTVV.

The chain combines TRBV14 with TRBJ2-1; D remains unclear. Trimming cost V 5 bases and J 9 bases, with 20 bases left between them. This CDR3 is 15 amino acids long. Germline lookup yields CDR1 SGHDN and CDR2 FVKESK. CDR3 bases: TGTGCCAGCAGCGCGCTGTGGTTTGGCTTCGGTGAGCAGTTCTTC. It is translated as CASSALWFGFGEQFF.

The J gene is TRBJ1-1, the V gene TRBV28; 7 bases match TRBD1. This CDR3 is 16 amino acids long. V gave up 2 bases and J gave up 3 bases; unmatched junction bases: 9. Per germline, CDR1 MDHEN and CDR2 SYDVKM. In DNA, the CDR3 is TGTGCCAGCAGTTTAGGTGGAGGGGGCGAAGACACTGAAGCTTTCTTT. Translating it yields CASSLGGGGEDTEAFF.

As for this clone: The junction does not match germline at one end; this may be a read error. The CDR3 reads CASSPRHEGGEQFF. CDR3 nucleotides: TGTGCCAGCTCTCCACGGCATGAGGGAGGTGAGCAGTTCTTC. V and J are TRBV18 and TRBJ2-1; D is possibly TRBD2 (6 bases). CDR3 length: 14 residues. The germline V gene has CDR1 KGHSH and CDR2 LQKENI. Combining the CDR3 with reference TRBV18 and TRBJ2-1 gives the whole variable domain NAGVMQNPRHLVRRRGQEARLRCSPMKGHSHVYWYRQLPEEGLKFMVYLQKENIIDESGMPKERFSAEFPKEGPSILRIQQVVRGDSAAYFCASSPRHEGGEQFFGPGTRLTVL.

This clone is a singleton in its sample. The V and J genes are TRBV15 and TRBJ1-1; no firm D call. Germline V lookup: CDR1 LNHNV, CDR2 YYDKDF (reference sequence). The CDR3 extends over 13 amino acids. Trimming cost V 0 bases and J 6 bases, with 8 bases left between them. The CDR3 loop reads CATSREANAEAFF. The CDR3 coding sequence is TGTGCCACCAGCAGAGAGGCCAACGCTGAAGCTTTCTTT.

The sample holds a few counts of this clone. V and J are TRBV5-4 and TRBJ1-2; D gene ambiguous. From germline, CDR1 is SGHNT and CDR2 YYREEE (reference sequence). Trimming cost V 4 bases and J 0 bases, with 7 bases left between them. The CDR3 contains 13 residues. The CDR3 loop reads CASSREANYGYTF. Here the CDR3 DNA reads TGTGCCAGCAGCCGGGAAGCTAACTATGGCTACACCTTC.

The chain uses TRBV25-1 and TRBJ1-2, with D hard to call. Trimming took 8 bases from V and 5 from J, leaving 9 bases between them. Germline V gene lookup returns CDR1 MGHDK and CDR2 SYGVNS. CDR3 length: 11 residues. CDR3: CASGGLYGYTF. The CDR3 DNA is TGTGCCAGCGGTGGACTGTATGGCTACACCTTC.